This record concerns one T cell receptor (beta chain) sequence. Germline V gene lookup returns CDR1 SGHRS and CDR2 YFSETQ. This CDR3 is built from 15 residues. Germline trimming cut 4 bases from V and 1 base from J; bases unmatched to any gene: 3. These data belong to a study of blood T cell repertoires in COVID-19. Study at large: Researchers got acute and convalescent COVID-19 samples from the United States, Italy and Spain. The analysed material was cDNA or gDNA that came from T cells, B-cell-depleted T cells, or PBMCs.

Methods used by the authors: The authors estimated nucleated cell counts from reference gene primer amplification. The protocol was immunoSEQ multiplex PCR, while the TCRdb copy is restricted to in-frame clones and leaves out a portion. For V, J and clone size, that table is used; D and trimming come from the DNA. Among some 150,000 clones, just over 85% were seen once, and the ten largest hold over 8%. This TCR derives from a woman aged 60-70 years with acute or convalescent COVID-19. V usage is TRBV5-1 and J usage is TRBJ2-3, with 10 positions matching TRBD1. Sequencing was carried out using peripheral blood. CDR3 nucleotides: TGCGCCAGCAGCAAGGGACAGGGGCGCACAGATACGCAGTATTTT. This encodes CASSKGQGRTDTQYF.